Following are 21 T cell receptor beta chains from one sample sequenced in a study of human T cells and chemical hapten exposure. TCRdb used MiXCR to reprocess the RACE reads, holding one entry per CDR3 protein. The sample carries 50,000 to 70,000 distinct CDR3 sequences, 6% to 7% recorded once. Time point defined: healthy volunteer bleed at 6 weeks. Total RNA was extracted from unfractionated whole blood. The material sequenced was whole blood. Receptor source: a female donor in good health. Some clones in this sample may be carry-over from other donors' samples.

This clonotype was detected many times. The rearrangement links TRBV7-2 to TRBJ2-3, with TRBD1 as a possible D gene (5 bases). The germline gives CDR1 SGHTA, CDR2 FQGNSA. The ends were cut back, 3 bases at V and 2 bases at J, with 15 bases in the middle. The CDR3 contains 16 residues. CDR3 bases: TGTGCCAGCAGCTTGGGGATTGGCAGGGACACAGATACGCAGTATTTT. It translates to CASSLGIGRDTDTQYF.

This chain uses TRBV30 with TRBJ2-3, with 9 bases lining up with TRBD2. CDR1 GTSNPN and CDR2 SVGIG come from the germline V gene (reference sequence). CDR3 length equals 15 residues. V dropped 0 bases and J dropped 6; count of bases not matched to a gene: 7. The CDR3 loop reads CAWSVPSGRLDTQYF. Written as DNA, the CDR3 is TGTGCCTGGAGTGTCCCCAGCGGGAGGTTGGATACGCAGTATTTT.

This sequence joins TRBV5-5 and TRBJ1-6, with D hard to call. This CDR3 is built from 16 residues. V lost 1 base to trimming and J lost 5 bases, with 13 bases between them. Germline assignment: CDR1 SGHKS and CDR2 YYEKEE (reference sequence). The CDR3 region has the DNA TGTGCCAGCAGCTTGCGGGGAGATTGGAATAATTCACCCCTCCACTTT. It yields the protein CASSLRGDWNNSPLHF.

The sample holds many counts of this clonotype. This chain connects TRBV4-3 to TRBJ2-2; unclear D gene. This CDR3 spans 16 amino acids. V dropped 1 base and J dropped 3 bases, with 12 bases sitting between them. Germline CDR1 is LGHNA and CDR2 is YSLEER. In nucleotides, the CDR3 is TGCGCCAGCAGCCAAGGCATGGGCACCCACACCGGGGAGCTGTTTTTT. It encodes CASSQGMGTHTGELFF.

The chain carries TRBV12-3 or TRBV12-4 and TRBJ1-4; 11 positions agree with TRBD1. V lost 6 bases and J lost 7; bases outside the gene matches: 4. There are 14 residues in the CDR3. The CDR3 loop reads CASRKDRGPEKLFF. The CDR3 coding sequence is TGTGCCAGCAGGAAGGACAGGGGGCCTGAAAAACTGTTTTTT.

V gene TRBV19 combines with J gene TRBJ2-4; tentative D call: TRBD2 (5 bases). Trimming stripped 2 bases from V and 1 base from J, with 15 bases between. This CDR3 has 17 residues. Germline V CDR1 and CDR2: LNHDA, SQIVND (reference sequence). The CDR3 DNA follows: TGTGCCAGTAGTATAAGCGGCCCCCTAGGGGCCAAAAACATTCAGTACTTC. Translated: CASSISGPLGAKNIQYF.

This clonotype showed up many times. The CDR3 here is CASSQDASEAYEQYF. In DNA form, the CDR3 reads TGTGCCAGCAGCCAAGATGCTAGCGAGGCCTACGAGCAGTACTTC. The chain uses TRBV4-2 and TRBJ2-7; weak D call: TRBD2 (6 bases). Germline loops: CDR1 LGHNA, CDR2 YNFKEQ. Trimming shortened V by 0 bases and J by 2 bases, and 11 bases separated the two germline ends. The CDR3 runs to 15 residues.

This clonotype was found many times. J is TRBJ1-1 and V is TRBV7-2, with 9 bases identical to TRBD1. The germline V gene has CDR1 SGHTA and CDR2 FQGNSA. V lost 2 bases to trimming and J lost 9 bases; unmatched junction nucleotides: 7. The CDR3 is 14 amino acids. The CDR3: CASSLNAGTGKAFF. The CDR3 DNA sequence: TGTGCCAGCAGCTTAAACGCCGGGACAGGGAAAGCTTTCTTT.

This clonotype was recorded at least ten times. This chain connects TRBV7-9 to TRBJ1-4; 7 bases fit TRBD1. J gave up 4 bases and V 5 bases, and 4 bases lay outside the gene matches. Looked up from germline, CDR1 is SEHNR and CDR2 is FQNEAQ (reference sequence). CDR3 length: 14 residues. The CDR3 is CASSRTGYNEKLFF. CDR3 nucleotide sequence: TGTGCCAGCAGCCGGACAGGATATAATGAAAAACTGTTTTTT.

At least ten counts were recorded for this clonotype. The CDR3 DNA follows: TGCAGCCTCAAGGGGCAGAAAAACACTGAAGCTTTCTTT. Amino acid sequence: CSLKGQKNTEAFF. The V call is TRBV29-1, the J call TRBJ1-1, with a weak D call TRBD1 (5 bases). Between the trimmed V and J ends, which lost 8 bases and 2 bases, there was a span of 15 bases. Germline V gene data show CDR1 as SQVTM and CDR2 as ANQGSEA. CDR3 length: 13 residues.

The chain links TRBV6-6 to TRBJ2-1, with D hard to call. The V end lost 4 bases, the J end lost 5 bases, and 6 bases lay between the germline ends. Germline V gives CDR1 MNHNY, CDR2 SVGAGI (reference sequence). The CDR3 has 12 amino acids. The CDR3 bases are TGTGCCAGCAGTTTGATAGACAATGAGCAGTTCTTC. Translating it yields CASSLIDNEQFF.

The V gene is TRBV29-1, the J gene TRBJ2-1; D is unresolved. V dropped 2 bases and J dropped 7 bases, with 18 bases sitting between them. The CDR3 spans 15 residues. Germline V CDR1 and CDR2: SQVTM, ANQGSEA. Here the CDR3 reads CSVEYLRPPGNEQFF. The CDR3, as DNA: TGCAGCGTTGAATATTTGCGCCCACCGGGTAATGAGCAGTTCTTC.

This clonotype appeared many times. V usage is TRBV2 and J usage is TRBJ1-1; possible D gene TRBD1, 6 bases. Trimming removed 2 bases from V and 1 base from J, with 11 bases in between. The CDR3 totals 15 residues. The germline CDR1 and CDR2 sequences are SNHLY and FYNNEI. The CDR3 loop is CASSEMGRGNTEAFF. DNA of the CDR3: TGTGCCAGCAGTGAAATGGGCAGGGGGAACACTGAAGCTTTCTTT.

This clonotype has a count of ten or more. The V and J genes are TRBV28 and TRBJ2-7; D perhaps matches TRBD2 (5 bases). This CDR3 region has 16 residues. The V end was cut by 1 base, the J end by 6 bases, with 19 bases between. Germline CDR1 reads MDHEN; CDR2 reads SYDVKM. In nucleotides, the CDR3 is TGTGCCAGCAGTTTATACCACCGAAGCGGTTCCCGCGAGCAGTACTTC. This translates into CASSLYHRSGSREQYF.

The chain recombines TRBV6-4 with TRBJ2-3; D perhaps matches TRBD1 (6 bases). From germline, CDR1 is MRHNA and CDR2 SNTAGT. The CDR3 runs to 15 residues. V lost 3 bases and J 0 bases, leaving 10 bases between the germline ends. CDR3 nucleotide sequence: TGTGCCAGCAGTGAACAGGGATCTAGCACAGATACGCAGTATTTT. It is translated as CASSEQGSSTDTQYF.

This clonotype was counted at least ten times. The chain uses TRBV4-3 and TRBJ1-4; perhaps TRBD1 as D (5 bases). CDR1 and CDR2 from the germline V gene are LGHNA and YSLEER. Trimming shortened V by 0 bases and J by 8 bases, and 13 bases separated the two germline ends. CDR3 length: 15 residues. The CDR3 spells CASSQDWGVEEKLFF. In DNA form, the CDR3 reads TGCGCCAGCAGCCAAGATTGGGGGGTCGAGGAAAAACTGTTTTTT.

This clonotype was picked up a small number of times. The V gene is TRBV14, the J gene TRBJ2-3; the D call may be TRBD1 or TRBD2 (5 bases each). V lost 4 bases, J lost 0 bases, and 11 bases lay in between. The CDR3 loop spans 15 amino acids. The germline V gene encodes CDR1 SGHDN and CDR2 FVKESK. The CDR3 sequence: CASSPGTASTDTQYF. The CDR3 bases are TGTGCCAGCAGCCCGGGGACGGCCAGCACAGATACGCAGTATTTT.

The table lists this clonotype with a few counts. CDR3 sequence: CAWSVPPQPQHF. CDR3 coding DNA: TGTGCCTGGAGTGTACCCCCTCAGCCCCAGCATTTT. This sequence joins TRBV30 and TRBJ1-5, with D unresolved. The germline CDR1 and CDR2 sequences are GTSNPN and SVGIG (reference sequence). The V gene lost 0 bases and the J gene lost 6 bases, with 6 bases spanning the gap. The CDR3 has 12 amino acids.

With regard to this clonotype: An end of the junction differs from the germline gene, which may be a read error. The chain links TRBV4-2 to TRBJ2-6; no firm D call. From germline, CDR1 is LGHNA and CDR2 YNFKEQ. The CDR3 consists of 17 residues. CDR3 DNA: TGTGCCAGCAGGCAAGGCATGCAGTACTCTGGGGCCAACGTCCTGACTTTC. Translation gives CASRQGMQYSGANVLTF.

This clonotype came up many times. The chain carries TRBV4-1 and TRBJ2-1; 8 bases are shared with TRBD2. The CDR3 spans 16 residues. Germline assignment: CDR1 MGHRA and CDR2 YSYEKL. V lost 3 bases and J lost 0; bases outside the gene matches: 4. In DNA, the CDR3 is TGCGCCAGCAGCCAGACTAGCGAGAGCTCCTACAATGAGCAGTTCTTC. Amino acid sequence: CASSQTSESSYNEQFF.

This clonotype was counted many times. The rearrangement joins TRBV28 to TRBJ2-3; D unclear. Germline V gene sequence: CDR1 MDHEN, CDR2 SYDVKM. The CDR3 runs 15 residues. V lost 5 bases and J 0 bases, leaving 12 bases between the germline ends. The CDR3 DNA is TGTGCCAGCAGTCCCACCGATACTAGCACAGATACGCAGTATTTT. Encoded protein: CASSPTDTSTDTQYF.